These 4 T cell receptor beta chains came from one sample sequenced in a study of response to subunit inactivated influenza vaccine. TCRdb fed the RT-PCR reads into MiXCR, producing one record per CDR3 protein. Here the sample spans 650,000 or so distinct CDR3 sequences, 14% being singletons. The sample in question was PBMCs from blood, obtained 14 days before vaccination. The source is a man aged 45-60 years who received an inactivated influenza vaccine.

The table lists this clonotype with a few counts. The chain carries TRBV2 and TRBJ1-5; D might be TRBD1 (5 bases). Looked up from germline, CDR1 is SNHLY and CDR2 is FYNNEI. The CDR3 is 14 amino acids. V dropped 10 bases and J dropped 6 bases, with 19 bases sitting between them. CDR3 protein: CATRQWGAGQPQHF. As DNA, the CDR3 is TGTGCCACGCGTCAATGGGGCGCCGGTCAGCCCCAGCATTTT.

The chain couples TRBV4-2 to TRBJ2-3; no definite D call. V was clipped by 10 bases and J by 5 bases, with 16 bases between them. Germline V gene data show CDR1 as LGHNA and CDR2 as YNFKEQ. The CDR3 runs 13 residues. CDR3 DNA: TGTGCCATCGACCCCGGGCCCATAGATACGCAGTATTTT. It encodes CAIDPGPIDTQYF.

This clonotype was seen more than once but under ten times. The chain has TRBV20-1 and TRBJ1-4; D uncertain. CDR3 length: 14 amino acids. The germline gives CDR1 DFQATT, CDR2 SNEGSKA (reference sequence). V was trimmed by 6 bases and J by 0 bases, leaving 11 bases between them. CDR3: CSAPRTATNEKLFF. The CDR3 DNA reads TGCAGTGCCCCCCGGACGGCAACTAATGAAAAACTGTTTTTT.

A few counts support this clonotype. The chain is built from TRBV29-1 and TRBJ1-6, with 11 bases fitting TRBD1. V was pared by 0 bases and J by 11 bases, with 0 bases of the junction left unmatched. The CDR3 is 13 residues long. The germline V gene has CDR1 SQVTM and CDR2 ANQGSEA. CDR3: CSVEEGQGAPLHF. The DNA of the CDR3 is TGCAGCGTTGAAGAGGGACAGGGGGCACCCCTCCACTTT.